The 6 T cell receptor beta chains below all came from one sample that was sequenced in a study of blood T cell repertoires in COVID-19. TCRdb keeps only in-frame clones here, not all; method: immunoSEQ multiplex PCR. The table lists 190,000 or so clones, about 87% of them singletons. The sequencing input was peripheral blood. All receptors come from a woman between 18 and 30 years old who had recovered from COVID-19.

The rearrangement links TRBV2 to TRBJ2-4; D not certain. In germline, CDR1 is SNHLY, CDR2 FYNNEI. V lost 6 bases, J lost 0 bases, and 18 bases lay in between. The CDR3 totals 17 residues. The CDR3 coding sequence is TGTGCCAGCAGCGGAGACGGTGGTGTGCGAGCCAAAAACATTCAGTACTTC. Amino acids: CASSGDGGVRAKNIQYF.

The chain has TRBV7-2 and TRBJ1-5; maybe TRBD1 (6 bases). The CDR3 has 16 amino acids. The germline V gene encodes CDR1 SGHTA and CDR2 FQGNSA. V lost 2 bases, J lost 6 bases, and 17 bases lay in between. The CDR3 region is CASSLSGQRTFQPQHF. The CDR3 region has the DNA TGTGCCAGCAGCTTATCGGGACAAAGAACATTTCAGCCCCAGCATTTT.

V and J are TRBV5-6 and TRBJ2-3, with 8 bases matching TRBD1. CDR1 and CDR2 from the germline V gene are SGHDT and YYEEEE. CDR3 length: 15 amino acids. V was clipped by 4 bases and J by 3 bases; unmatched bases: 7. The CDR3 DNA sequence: TGTGCCAGCAGCAAGGACAGGGTTCGGACAGATACGCAGTATTTT. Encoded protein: CASSKDRVRTDTQYF.

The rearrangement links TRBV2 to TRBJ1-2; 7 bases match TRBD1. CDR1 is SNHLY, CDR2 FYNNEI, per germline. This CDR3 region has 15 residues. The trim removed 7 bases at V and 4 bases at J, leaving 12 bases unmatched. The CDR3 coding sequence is TGTGCCAGCACCACAAGACAGGGATTCCGCTATGGCTACACCTTC. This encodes CASTTRQGFRYGYTF.

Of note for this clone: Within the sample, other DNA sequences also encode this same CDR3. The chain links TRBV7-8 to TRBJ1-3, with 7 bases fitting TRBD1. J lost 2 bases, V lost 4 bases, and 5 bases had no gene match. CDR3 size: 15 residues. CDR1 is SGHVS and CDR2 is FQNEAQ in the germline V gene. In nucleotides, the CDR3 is TGTGCCAGCAGCTCCCAGACAGGGACTGGAAACACCATATATTTT. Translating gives CASSSQTGTGNTIYF.

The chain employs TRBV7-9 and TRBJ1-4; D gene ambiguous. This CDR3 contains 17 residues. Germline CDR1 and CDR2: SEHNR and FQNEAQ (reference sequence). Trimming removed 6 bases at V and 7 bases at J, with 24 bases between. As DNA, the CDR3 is TGTGCCAGCAGTCACCTGTCGGGATCGGGATCCCCTGAAAAACTGTTTTTT. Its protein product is CASSHLSGSGSPEKLFF.